Shown below are 26 T cell receptor beta chains from a single sample sequenced in a study of blood T cells in healthy people across ages. Through a sample-barcoded 5' primer and a J-beta primer mix, a second PCR was run for roughly 7 to 12 cycles. One entry per CDR3 protein, called by TCRdb with MiXCR from the 5' RACE reads. The profile shows about 760,000 distinct CDR3 sequences, 56% of them singletons. Sequencing was done on a sample of blood. The receptors here all came from a man aged 40-55 years in good health.

The table lists this clonotype with a few counts. This sequence joins TRBV28 and TRBJ1-5; a possible D gene is TRBD1 (5 bases). The CDR3 has 15 amino acids. The V end lost 3 bases, the J end lost 9 bases, and 18 bases lay between the germline ends. Germline assignment: CDR1 MDHEN and CDR2 SYDVKM. The CDR3 nucleotides are TGTGCCAGCAGTTTTCGGGGGGGGGACCTATGGCCCCAGCATTTT. This sequence encodes CASSFRGGDLWPQHF.

DNA of the CDR3: TGTGCCAGCAGTTCCCTACCCAGGGGTGTAGAGACCCAGTACTTC. It encodes CASSSLPRGVETQYF. This chain connects TRBV28 to TRBJ2-5, with a possible D match to TRBD1 (6 bases). Germline V gene sequence: CDR1 MDHEN, CDR2 SYDVKM. V was cut by 4 bases and J by 4 bases, with 16 bases left in between. The CDR3 loop spans 15 amino acids.

This clonotype was detected ten times or more. This chain uses TRBV10-3 with TRBJ2-3; D is possibly TRBD2 (5 bases). Deletions cut 7 bases from V and 0 bases from J, with 11 bases between. The CDR3 totals 14 residues. CDR1 is ENHRY and CDR2 is SYGVKD in the germline V gene. The CDR3 is CAITEGGSTDTQYF. The CDR3 coding sequence is TGTGCCATCACCGAGGGCGGAAGCACAGATACGCAGTATTTT.

The rearrangement links TRBV4-1 to TRBJ2-3, with 11 positions matching TRBD2. The CDR3 length is 17 residues. CDR1 is MGHRA and CDR2 is YSYEKL in the germline V gene. The V and J ends lost 0 bases and 3 bases, in that order; junction bases with no gene match: 5. The CDR3 coding sequence is TGCGCCAGCAGCCAAGAGGTTGCTAGCGGGGGGACAGATACGCAGTATTTT. Its protein product is CASSQEVASGGTDTQYF.

The chain uses TRBV5-1 and TRBJ1-6; 10 bases agree with TRBD1. Per germline, CDR1 SGHRS and CDR2 YFSETQ. J lost 10 bases, V lost 3 bases, and 7 bases had no gene match. The CDR3 sequence is 15 residues long. The CDR3 DNA follows: TGCGCCAGCAGCTCACCGGACAGGGGGGAATCACCCCTCCACTTT. It is translated as CASSSPDRGESPLHF.

The chain employs TRBV7-2 and TRBJ2-1; no firm D call. The CDR3 is 16 residues long. Trimming cost V 5 bases and J 6 bases, with 20 bases left between them. Germline V gene sequence: CDR1 SGHTA, CDR2 FQGNSA. The CDR3 protein is CASSVRVSSTSNEQFF. The CDR3, as DNA: TGTGCCAGCAGCGTTAGGGTTTCCTCTACGAGCAATGAGCAGTTCTTC.

The V and J genes are TRBV6-1 and TRBJ1-2; D is unclear. The CDR3 consists of 12 residues. V was shortened by 7 bases and J by 5 bases, with 11 bases between the two germline ends. Per the germline V gene, CDR1 is MNHNS and CDR2 is SASEGT. The CDR3 loop is CASIREAYGYTF. CDR3 bases: TGTGCCAGCATAAGGGAGGCATATGGCTACACCTTC.

This clonotype was seen more than once but under ten times. This chain joins TRBV12-3 or TRBV12-4 and TRBJ2-3, with TRBD2 matching over 16 bases. This CDR3 has 19 amino acids. V was clipped by 5 bases and J by 5 bases; unmatched bases: 13. CDR3 loop: CASSAGTSGRATPGDTQYF. Here the CDR3 DNA reads TGTGCCAGCAGTGCCGGGACTAGCGGGAGGGCCACCCCAGGAGATACGCAGTATTTT.

Only a few counts were recorded for this clonotype. CDR3 sequence: CASSVPGAQEETQYF. In DNA form, the CDR3 reads TGCGCCAGCAGCGTACCCGGCGCACAGGAAGAGACCCAGTACTTC. The chain uses TRBV5-1 and TRBJ2-5, with D tentatively TRBD1 (5 bases). Germline CDR1 is SGHRS and CDR2 is YFSETQ. The CDR3 has 15 amino acids. V lost 4 bases, J lost 3 bases, and 16 bases lay in between.

The rearrangement uses TRBV28 and TRBJ1-6; no clear D. Trimming took off 7 bases at V and 0 bases at J, with 7 bases between the two ends. This CDR3 spans 14 amino acids. From germline, CDR1 is MDHEN and CDR2 SYDVKM. The CDR3 protein is CASTFTSYNSPLHF. The CDR3 bases are TGTGCCAGCACTTTCACCTCCTATAATTCACCCCTCCACTTT.

Only a few counts were recorded for this clonotype. This chain connects TRBV7-9 to TRBJ1-1; 8 nucleotides agree with TRBD1. The V gene end was trimmed by 5 bases and the J gene end by 1 base; junction bases not matched to a gene: 6. Germline V gene lookup returns CDR1 SEHNR and CDR2 FQNEAQ (reference sequence). The CDR3 extends over 15 amino acids. The DNA of the CDR3 is TGTGCCAGCAGCAGTCCGGACAGGGCGAACACTGAAGCTTTCTTT. This gives the protein CASSSPDRANTEAFF. Complete variable domain (other parts from reference TRBV7-9 and TRBJ1-1): DTGVSQNPRHKITKRGQNVTFRCDPISEHNRLYWYRQTLGQGPEFLTYFQNEAQLEKSRLLSDRFSAERPKGSFSTLEIQRTEQGDSAMYLCASSSPDRANTEAFFGQGTRLTVV.

The V call is TRBV7-2, the J call TRBJ2-5; D is ambiguous. CDR1 SGHTA and CDR2 FQGNSA come from the germline V gene. The CDR3 totals 12 residues. The V and J ends lost 5 bases and 1 base respectively, with 5 bases between them. CDR3: CASSALQETQYF. In nucleotides, the CDR3 is TGTGCCAGCAGCGCCCTCCAAGAGACCCAGTACTTC.

CDR3 region: CSASPSTDTQYF. The CDR3 bases are TGCAGTGCTAGCCCTAGCACAGATACGCAGTATTTT. J is TRBJ2-3 and V is TRBV20-1, with D uncertain. The CDR3 covers 12 residues. Germline CDR1 reads DFQATT; CDR2 reads SNEGSKA (reference sequence). The V gene lost 3 bases and the J gene lost 0 bases, with 4 bases spanning the gap.

The chain carries TRBV10-3 and TRBJ1-1; possible D gene TRBD1, 6 bases. The CDR3 runs to 16 residues. The germline V gene encodes CDR1 ENHRY and CDR2 SYGVKD. V shed 4 bases and J shed 1 base, with 16 bases lying between them. In DNA form, the CDR3 reads TGTGCCATCAGTGGAGGGGGGGTAGGAGAGAACACTGAAGCTTTCTTT. It encodes CAISGGGVGENTEAFF.

The genes are TRBV9 and TRBJ2-3; D may be TRBD2 (6 bases). Per germline, CDR1 SGDLS and CDR2 YYNGEE. V lost 0 bases, J lost 5 bases, and 16 bases lay in between. This CDR3 region has 16 residues. CDR3 bases: TGTGCCAGCAGCGTAGGTTGGAGCCGGGGGAGAGATACGCAGTATTTT. Protein: CASSVGWSRGRDTQYF.

Only a few counts were recorded for this clonotype. The chain uses TRBV5-1 and TRBJ1-2; 7 positions agree with TRBD1. The CDR3 runs to 18 residues. V shed 2 bases and J 0 bases; nucleotides not matched to a gene: 13. Germline lookup yields CDR1 SGHRS and CDR2 YFSETQ. The CDR3 region has the DNA TGCGCCAGCAGCTTCGACTCGATAAGACAGGGAACTAACTATGGCTACACCTTC. It specifies CASSFDSIRQGTNYGYTF.

The rearrangement joins TRBV2 to TRBJ2-1; D tentatively fits TRBD1 or TRBD2 (6 bases each). The last part of the DNA fits TRBJ2-7 better; the J call may be wrong. Per the germline V gene, CDR1 is SNHLY and CDR2 is FYNNEI. The CDR3 spans 14 residues. The CDR3 nucleotides are TGTGCCAGCAGTGAGAGGAGGGACACCTACGAGCAGTACTTC. Protein: CASSERRDTYEQYF.

V usage is TRBV5-1 and J usage is TRBJ1-6; unclear D gene. The germline V gene encodes CDR1 SGHRS and CDR2 YFSETQ. The CDR3 runs to 16 residues. The V gene lost 0 bases and the J gene lost 1 base, with 8 bases spanning the gap. CDR3 coding DNA: TGCGCCAGCAGCTTGGTTGGGGAGTCCTATAATTCACCCCTCCACTTT. This translates into CASSLVGESYNSPLHF.

CDR3 in amino acids: CSASSGGAPYNEQFF. CDR3 bases: TGCAGTGCTTCTAGCGGGGGGGCTCCCTACAATGAGCAGTTCTTC. The chain combines TRBV20-1 with TRBJ2-1; TRBD2 agrees at 12 bases. Unmatched junction bases numbered 4, after V lost 5 bases and J lost 2 bases. The germline V gene encodes CDR1 DFQATT and CDR2 SNEGSKA (reference sequence). The CDR3 covers 15 residues.

This chain connects TRBV7-9 to TRBJ1-4; no reliable D call. The CDR3 is 13 amino acids. V gave up 11 bases and J gave up 3 bases, with 13 bases separating them. Germline values: CDR1 SEHNR, CDR2 FQNEAQ (reference sequence). The CDR3 region is CAAGGMANEKLFF. For the CDR3, the DNA is TGTGCCGCGGGCGGGATGGCTAATGAAAAACTGTTTTTT.

The chain employs TRBV4-1 and TRBJ1-1; D is ambiguous. The CDR3 spans 15 residues. CDR1 MGHRA and CDR2 YSYEKL come from the germline V gene. Trimming pared 3 bases from V and 0 bases from J, leaving 11 bases between. CDR3 nucleotide sequence: TGCGCCAGCAGCCAGACTCAAATCATGAACACTGAAGCTTTCTTT. Protein sequence: CASSQTQIMNTEAFF.

J is TRBJ2-3 and V is TRBV28, with 7 nucleotides matching TRBD2. Germline V gene lookup returns CDR1 MDHEN and CDR2 SYDVKM. The CDR3 contains 15 residues. With 5 bases clipped from V and 2 bases from J, the junction kept 7 bases outside the gene matches. The CDR3 loop is CASSPRGRNTDTQYF. In DNA form, the CDR3 reads TGTGCCAGCAGTCCTCGCGGGAGAAACACAGATACGCAGTATTTT. The whole variable domain, remainder taken from reference TRBV28 and TRBJ2-3, is DVKVTQSSRYLVKRTGEKVFLECVQDMDHENMFWYRQDPGLGLRLIYFSYDVKMKEKGDIPEGYSVSREKKERFSLILESASTNQTSMYLCASSPRGRNTDTQYFGPGTRLTVL.

This chain joins TRBV6-6 and TRBJ1-1, with D possibly matching TRBD1 (6 bases). V was shortened by 7 bases and J by 5 bases, with 14 bases between the two germline ends. This CDR3 has 13 amino acids. Germline V gene sequence: CDR1 MNHNY, CDR2 SVGAGI (reference sequence). CDR3 protein: CASKWEGGTEAFF. CDR3 DNA: TGTGCCAGCAAGTGGGAGGGGGGGACTGAAGCTTTCTTT.

The chain combines TRBV24-1 with TRBJ2-4; the match to TRBD2 covers 7 bases. The J call may be wrong; the DNA end is better matched by TRBJ2-5. This CDR3 spans 16 amino acids. Germline assignment: CDR1 KGHDR and CDR2 SFDVKD. CDR3 region: CATSEGAGRREETQYF. In nucleotides, the CDR3 is TGTGCCACCAGTGAAGGAGCGGGACGGCGGGAAGAGACCCAGTACTTC.

This clonotype showed up many times. This chain connects TRBV20-1 to TRBJ2-6; perhaps D is TRBD1 or TRBD2 (5 bases each). CDR3 length equals 13 residues. Germline CDR1 reads DFQATT; CDR2 reads SNEGSKA (reference sequence). The V end lost 1 base, the J end lost 10 bases, and 11 bases lay between the germline ends. CDR3 amino acids: CSARGGTLNVLTF. The CDR3 DNA follows: TGCAGTGCTAGAGGGGGGACCCTTAACGTCCTGACTTTC.

Only one count was recorded for this clonotype. One end of the junction fails to match germline, which may point to a read error. The chain employs TRBV7-7 and TRBJ2-3; either TRBD1 or TRBD2 may fit D (5 bases each). Germline CDR1 and CDR2: SSHAT and FNYEAQ (reference sequence). The CDR3 sequence is 16 residues long. This CDR3 reads CASSLTRESGTDTQYF. The DNA of the CDR3 is TGTGCTAGCAGCTTAACCAGGGAGAGTGGGACAGATACGCAGTATTTT. Full variable domain (missing parts from reference TRBV7-7 and TRBJ2-3): GAGVSQSPRYKVTKRGQDVTLRCDPISSHATLYWYQQALGQGPEFLTYFNYEAQPDKSGLPSDRFSAERPEGSISTLTIQRTEQRDSAMYRCASSLTRESGTDTQYFGPGTRLTVL.